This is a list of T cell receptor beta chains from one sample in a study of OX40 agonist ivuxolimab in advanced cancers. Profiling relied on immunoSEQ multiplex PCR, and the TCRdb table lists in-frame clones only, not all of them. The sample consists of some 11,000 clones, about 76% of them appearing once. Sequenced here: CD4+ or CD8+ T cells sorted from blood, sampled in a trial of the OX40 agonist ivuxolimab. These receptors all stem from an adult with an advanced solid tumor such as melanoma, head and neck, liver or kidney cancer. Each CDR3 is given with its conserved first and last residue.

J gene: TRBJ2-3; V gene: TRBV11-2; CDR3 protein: CASLASGTDTQYF
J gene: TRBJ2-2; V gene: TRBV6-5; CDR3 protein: CASGDRGRYGGELFF
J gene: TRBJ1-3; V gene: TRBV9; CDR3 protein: CASSPPRGNTIYF
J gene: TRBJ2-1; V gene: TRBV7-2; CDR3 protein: CASSARAHEKDEQFF
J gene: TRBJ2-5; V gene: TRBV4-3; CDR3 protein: CASSQDRAGGPSETQYF
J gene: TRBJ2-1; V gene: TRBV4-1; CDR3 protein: CASSQDPRGEQFF
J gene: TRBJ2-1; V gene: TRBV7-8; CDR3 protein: CASSPPPMGTHEQFF
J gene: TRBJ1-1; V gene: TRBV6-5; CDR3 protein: CASWQGFEAFF
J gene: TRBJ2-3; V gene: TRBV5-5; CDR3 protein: CASSPVLADGTHTQYF
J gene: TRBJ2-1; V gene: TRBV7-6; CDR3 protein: CASSLAPGTPDNEQFF
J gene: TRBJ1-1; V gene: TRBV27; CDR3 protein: CASSPGAATEAFF
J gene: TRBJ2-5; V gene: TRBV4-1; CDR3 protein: CASSQEGGLAETQYF
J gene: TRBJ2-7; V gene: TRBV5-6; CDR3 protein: CASSEVGVLNEQYF
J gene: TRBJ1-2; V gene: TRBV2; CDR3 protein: CARDRVDYGYTF
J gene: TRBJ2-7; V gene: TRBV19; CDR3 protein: CASSIDTRAVGWNEQYF
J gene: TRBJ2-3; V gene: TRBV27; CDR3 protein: CASTSLGRATTDTQYF
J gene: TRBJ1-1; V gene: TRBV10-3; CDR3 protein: CAISELWGNTEAFF
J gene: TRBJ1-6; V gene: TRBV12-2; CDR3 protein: CASRLASNSPLHF
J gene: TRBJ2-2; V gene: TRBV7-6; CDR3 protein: CASSLWGGELFF
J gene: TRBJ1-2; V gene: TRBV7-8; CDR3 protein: CASSPPGRGRSYTF
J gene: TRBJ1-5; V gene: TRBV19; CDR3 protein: CASSILGGGTQPQHF
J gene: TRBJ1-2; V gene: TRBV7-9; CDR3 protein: CASSLDLGWNYGYTF
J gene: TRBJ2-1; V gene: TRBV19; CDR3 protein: CASSYVHGNEQFF
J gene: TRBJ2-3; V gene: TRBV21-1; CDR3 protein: CASSKEGLTTQYF
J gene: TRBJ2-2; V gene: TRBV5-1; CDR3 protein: CASSLWTSANTGELFF
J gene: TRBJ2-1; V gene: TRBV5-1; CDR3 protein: CASSLTGTSGSFGVSDEQFF
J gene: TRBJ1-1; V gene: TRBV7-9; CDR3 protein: CASSLASTGSEAFF
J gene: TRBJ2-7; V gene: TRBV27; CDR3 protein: CASSWGLITSGSMYEQYF
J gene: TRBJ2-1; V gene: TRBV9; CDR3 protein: CASGESRTGWNEQFF
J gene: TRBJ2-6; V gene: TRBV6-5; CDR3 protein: CASSYSSDSGANVLTF
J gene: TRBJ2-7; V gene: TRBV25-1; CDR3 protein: CASSETLVYEQYF
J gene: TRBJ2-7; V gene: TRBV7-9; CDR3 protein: CASTSVYEQYF
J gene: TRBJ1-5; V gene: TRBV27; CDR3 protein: CASSFTQGSQPQHF
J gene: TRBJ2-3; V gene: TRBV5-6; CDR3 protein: CASSWGTSGRPDTQYF
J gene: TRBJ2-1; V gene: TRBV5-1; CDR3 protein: CASSLASSGINEQFF
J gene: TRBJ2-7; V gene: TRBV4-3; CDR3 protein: CASSQDPQTSYEQYF
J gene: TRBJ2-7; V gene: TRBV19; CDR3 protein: CASSLGGEQYF
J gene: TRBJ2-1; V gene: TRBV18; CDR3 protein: CASSPSKGQGPYNEQFF
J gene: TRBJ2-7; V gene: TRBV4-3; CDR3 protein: CASSPESDPRVEQYF
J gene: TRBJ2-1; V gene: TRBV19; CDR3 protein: CASSLLVGSSYNEQFF
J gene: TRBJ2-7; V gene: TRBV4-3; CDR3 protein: CASSQEGSGRYEQYF
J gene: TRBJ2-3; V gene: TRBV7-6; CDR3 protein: CASSLSEGSADTQYF
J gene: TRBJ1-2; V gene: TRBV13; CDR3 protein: CASSTEDRGGGYTF
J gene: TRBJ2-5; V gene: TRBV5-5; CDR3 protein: CASSQDQASGAETQYF
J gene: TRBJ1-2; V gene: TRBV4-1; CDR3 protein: CASSQGGVGKSNYGYTF
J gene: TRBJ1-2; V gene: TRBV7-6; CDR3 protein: CASSPFDRGDYGYTF
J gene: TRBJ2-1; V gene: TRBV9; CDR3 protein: CASSEAGGPGNEQFF
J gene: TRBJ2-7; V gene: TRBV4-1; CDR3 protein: CASSQEGSGRYEQYF
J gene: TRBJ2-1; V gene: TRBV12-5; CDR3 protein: CASGSGLAGLNEQFF
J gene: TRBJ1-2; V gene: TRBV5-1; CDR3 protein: CASSLDSFSNYGYTF
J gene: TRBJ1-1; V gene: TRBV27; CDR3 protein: CASSFAATTEAFF
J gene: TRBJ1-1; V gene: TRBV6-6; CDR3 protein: CASSREGRWTEAFF
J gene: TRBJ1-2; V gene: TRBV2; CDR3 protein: CARDRANYGYTF
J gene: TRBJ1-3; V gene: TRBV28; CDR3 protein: CASSDWTGPGNTIYF
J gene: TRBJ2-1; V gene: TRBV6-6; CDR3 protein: CASSIRSRDRSNEQFF
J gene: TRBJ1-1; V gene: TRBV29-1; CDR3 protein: CSVEGGGQGVVSTEAFF
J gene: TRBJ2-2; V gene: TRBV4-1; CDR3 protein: CASSQSLDTGELFF
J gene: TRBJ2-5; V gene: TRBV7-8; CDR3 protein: CASSSRLAEQETQYF
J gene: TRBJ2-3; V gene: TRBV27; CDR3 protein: CASSSISGDTQYF
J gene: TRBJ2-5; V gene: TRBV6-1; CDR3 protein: CASSELGRGGGETQYF